The 6 T cell receptor beta chains below come from one sample, sequenced in a study of T cell repertoires in cytomegalovirus infection. One entry per CDR3 protein results from TCRdb running MiXCR on the reads. Found here are hundreds of thousands of distinct CDR3 sequences, roughly a third of them singletons; the top ten hold 18%. These receptors lack a known antigen. Source: cultured PBMCs, taken from culture after CMV antigen stimulation. The source of these receptors is a human donor in good health (CMV status not recorded). Some clones in this sample may be carry-over from other donors' samples.

The chain carries TRBV6-2 or TRBV6-3 and TRBJ2-5; D could derive from TRBD1 or TRBD2 (5 bases each). The CDR3 consists of 17 residues. CDR1 is MNHEY and CDR2 is SVGEGT in the germline V gene. Between the trimmed V and J ends, which lost 8 bases and 9 bases, there was a span of 31 bases. CDR3 sequence: CASHPEVRLRDLGAQYF. In DNA form, the CDR3 reads TGTGCCAGCCACCCGGAGGTGCGCCTAAGAGACCTGGGGGCCCAGTACTTC.

This clonotype came up a few times. The V call is TRBV7-9, the J call TRBJ2-2; 11 bases are shared with TRBD1. This CDR3 has 16 residues. Trimming at V came to 6 bases and at J to 5 bases, leaving 8 bases not matched to a gene. Germline V gene sequence: CDR1 SEHNR, CDR2 FQNEAQ (reference sequence). This CDR3 is CASRLRGQGATGELFF. The CDR3 DNA follows: TGTGCCAGCAGACTAAGAGGACAGGGGGCAACCGGGGAGCTGTTTTTT.

The V and J genes are TRBV6-2 or TRBV6-3 and TRBJ2-7; TRBD2 matches at 8 bases. The CDR3 is 13 amino acids. Germline-derived CDR1 and CDR2 are MNHEY and SVGEGT. Trimming took 4 bases from V and 4 from J; bases not matched to a gene: 3. The CDR3 sequence is CASSSSGRYEQYF. CDR3 in DNA: TGTGCCAGCAGTTCAAGCGGGAGATACGAGCAGTACTTC.

This chain connects TRBV20-1 to TRBJ2-7; either TRBD1 or TRBD2 may supply D (6 bases each). CDR3 length: 14 amino acids. The V gene's germline CDR1 is DFQATT and CDR2 SNEGSKA (reference sequence). Trimming shortened V by 0 bases and J by 3 bases, and 12 bases separated the two germline ends. This CDR3 reads CSARDRRGHYEQYF. CDR3 in DNA: TGCAGTGCTAGAGATCGACGGGGGCACTACGAGCAGTACTTC.

This clonotype appeared a few times. CDR3 bases: TGTGCCACCAGTTCGGGCGTACTAGCGGGGGGTGAGGACGGGGAGCTGTTTTTT. This encodes CATSSGVLAGGEDGELFF. The chain has TRBV15 and TRBJ2-2; 12 nucleotides align to TRBD2. Trimming took 6 bases from V and 7 from J; bases not matched to a gene: 15. The CDR3 extends over 18 amino acids. Germline V gene sequence: CDR1 LNHNV, CDR2 YYDKDF (reference sequence). The full variable domain, rest sourced from reference TRBV15 and TRBJ2-2, is DAMVIQNPRYQVTQFGKPVTLSCSQTLNHNVMYWYQQKSSQAPKLLFHYYDKDFNNEADTPDNFQSRRPNTSFCFLDIRSPGLGDTAMYLCATSSGVLAGGEDGELFFGEGSRLTVL.

V is TRBV6-2 or TRBV6-3 and J is TRBJ2-3; D gene ambiguous. V lost 0 bases and J lost 4, with 11 bases in between. This CDR3 spans 15 amino acids. Germline loops: CDR1 MNHEY, CDR2 SVGEGT. In nucleotides, the CDR3 is TGTGCCAGCAGTTACTCGAGTACCTTTCCAGATACGCAGTATTTT. Protein: CASSYSSTFPDTQYF.